These T cell receptor beta chains were read from a single sample in a study of T cell repertoires in cytomegalovirus infection. These receptors are not linked to any known antigen. Each CDR3 protein is one row after TCRdb ran MiXCR on the reads. The repertoire holds some 920,000 distinct CDR3 sequences, about a third seen once, with about an eighth in the top ten. The specimen comprised cultured CD8+ T cells from PBMCs, sampled from culture after CMV antigen stimulation. The origin of the receptors is a human donor in good health (CMV status not recorded). Some clones in this sample may be carry-over from other donors' samples. CDR3s leave out the opening cysteine and the closing phenylalanine or tryptophan.

v_call: TRBV7-2
j_call: TRBJ2-7
cdr3_aa: ASSLVGRGRNLEQY

v_call: TRBV5-5
j_call: TRBJ1-2
cdr3_aa: ASSVDSVFYGYT

v_call: TRBV23-1
j_call: TRBJ2-3
cdr3_aa: ASSQSVAGLAGGRTDTQY

v_call: TRBV27
j_call: TRBJ1-6
cdr3_aa: ASHSRDRVNSPLH

v_call: TRBV27
j_call: TRBJ2-2
cdr3_aa: ASSFGVDTGELF

v_call: TRBV7-6
j_call: TRBJ1-1
cdr3_aa: ASSQLTNTEAF

v_call: TRBV7-3
j_call: TRBJ2-3
cdr3_aa: ASSLRGPYGTDTQY

v_call: TRBV24-1
j_call: TRBJ2-2
cdr3_aa: ATSGGREINTGELF

v_call: TRBV15
j_call: TRBJ1-4
cdr3_aa: ATHKGRGNEKLF

v_call: TRBV27
j_call: TRBJ1-1
cdr3_aa: ASSLSAGPPEAF

v_call: TRBV20-1
j_call: TRBJ1-3
cdr3_aa: SARKMDSRNTIY

v_call: TRBV4-2
j_call: TRBJ1-5
cdr3_aa: ASSQGRDSYNQPQH

v_call: TRBV7-3
j_call: TRBJ2-3
cdr3_aa: ASSSPGGFSTDTQY

v_call: TRBV19
j_call: TRBJ2-5
cdr3_aa: ASKALREGETQY

v_call: TRBV3-1
j_call: TRBJ2-1
cdr3_aa: ASSHYPNEQF

v_call: TRBV6-1
j_call: TRBJ2-2
cdr3_aa: VSSADRGYTGELF

v_call: TRBV5-4
j_call: TRBJ2-7
cdr3_aa: ASSFRDREYEQY

v_call: TRBV4-2
j_call: TRBJ2-5
cdr3_aa: ASSPLVDLETQY

v_call: TRBV7-6
j_call: TRBJ2-1
cdr3_aa: ASSLTSGGPRSYNEQF

v_call: TRBV7-2
j_call: TRBJ2-5
cdr3_aa: ASSPLGGRQETQY

v_call: TRBV7-6
j_call: TRBJ2-2
cdr3_aa: ASSWVDSNTGELF

v_call: TRBV4-1
j_call: TRBJ2-3
cdr3_aa: ASSPENTDTQY

v_call: TRBV6-5
j_call: TRBJ2-7
cdr3_aa: ASSSVGDEQY

v_call: TRBV4-1
j_call: TRBJ1-1
cdr3_aa: ASRGGRGPTEAF

v_call: TRBV5-1
j_call: TRBJ1-5
cdr3_aa: ASSWDSNQPQH

v_call: TRBV10-3
j_call: TRBJ2-5
cdr3_aa: AISESEDDRETQY

v_call: TRBV12-3/TRBV12-4
j_call: TRBJ1-1
cdr3_aa: ASSLTTAMNTEAF

v_call: TRBV5-6
j_call: TRBJ2-1
cdr3_aa: ASSPPADRAYNEQF

v_call: TRBV4-1
j_call: TRBJ1-5
cdr3_aa: ASSQEDPYGVSNQPQH

v_call: TRBV7-9
j_call: TRBJ1-1
cdr3_aa: ASRSGGANTEAF

v_call: TRBV27
j_call: TRBJ1-5
cdr3_aa: ASSLLSGNQPQH

v_call: TRBV25-1
j_call: TRBJ1-5
cdr3_aa: ASSELTGNQPQH

v_call: TRBV7-6
j_call: TRBJ1-1
cdr3_aa: ASSPRGASEAF

v_call: TRBV7-8
j_call: TRBJ2-5
cdr3_aa: ASSAPPGTTETQY

v_call: TRBV12-3/TRBV12-4
j_call: TRBJ2-3
cdr3_aa: ASSFDVVGTSGSDTQY

v_call: TRBV12-5
j_call: TRBJ2-3
cdr3_aa: ASAPGPRTDTQY

v_call: TRBV27
j_call: TRBJ2-3
cdr3_aa: ASSRAAGGGTDTQY

v_call: TRBV19
j_call: TRBJ1-5
cdr3_aa: ASTQGRVYQPQH

v_call: TRBV29-1
j_call: TRBJ2-7
cdr3_aa: SVRTGRSYEQY

v_call: TRBV11-2
j_call: TRBJ1-1
cdr3_aa: ASSLFVRGMHTEAF

v_call: TRBV11-3
j_call: TRBJ2-5
cdr3_aa: ASSLDFGETQY